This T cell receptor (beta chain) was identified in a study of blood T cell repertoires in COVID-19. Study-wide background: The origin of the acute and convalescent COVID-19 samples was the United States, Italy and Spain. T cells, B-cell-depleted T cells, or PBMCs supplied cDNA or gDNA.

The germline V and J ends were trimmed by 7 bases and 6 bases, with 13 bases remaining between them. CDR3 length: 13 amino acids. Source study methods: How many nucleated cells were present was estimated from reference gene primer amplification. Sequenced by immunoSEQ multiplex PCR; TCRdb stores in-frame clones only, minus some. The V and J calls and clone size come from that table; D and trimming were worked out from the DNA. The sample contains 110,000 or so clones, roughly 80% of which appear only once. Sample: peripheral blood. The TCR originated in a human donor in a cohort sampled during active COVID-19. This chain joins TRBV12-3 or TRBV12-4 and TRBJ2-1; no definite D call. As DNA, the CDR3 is TGTGCCAGCACCCTGAGACTGCCCAATGAGCAGTTCTTC. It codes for CASTLRLPNEQFF.